This TCR beta chain was identified in a study of CD8+CD57+ T cells in acquired aplastic anemia. Study in general: On average, sorted CD4+ and CD8+ cells gave 3.2 ug of DNA.

The sample holds many counts of this clonotype. The CDR3 sequence is 13 residues long. Trimming took 6 bases from V and 3 from J; bases not matched to a gene: 4. Germline assignment: CDR1 SGHVS and CDR2 FNYEAQ. TCR beta VDJ combinations and CDR3 sequences were profiled from genomic DNA. TCRdb re-called the reads with MiXCR, one entry per CDR3 protein. Seen here are fewer than 250,000 distinct CDR3 sequences, roughly half observed once, and the top ten hold about 15%. Input material: sorted CD4+, CD8+, or CD8+CD57+ T cells (not recorded which) from PBMCs. The clonotype comes from a human donor in good health, serving as a control. The chain links TRBV7-6 to TRBJ2-7; 8 bases are shared with TRBD1. CDR3 DNA sequence: TGTGCCAGCAGTACAGGGGGGAGCTACGAGCAGTACTTC. Residues: CASSTGGSYEQYF.